Shown below are 32 T cell receptor beta chains from a single sample sequenced in a study of cytomegalovirus exposure and HLA in healthy donors. Both 60 Vbeta primers and 13 Jbeta primers went into the PCR. Produced via immunoSEQ multiplex PCR; TCRdb's table is partial and in-frame only. The sample yields about 160,000 clones, over 75% seen once. The sequencing input was PBMCs. These receptor sequences come from a man over 45 in good health and CMV-seropositive.

This clone was counted once. V usage is TRBV9 and J usage is TRBJ2-3, with 8 bases identical to TRBD2. The CDR3 length is 16 residues. CDR1 and CDR2 from the germline V gene are SGDLS and YYNGEE. Germline trimming cut 0 bases from V and 7 bases from J; bases unmatched to any gene: 10. CDR3 sequence reads: CASSVVPSGGTNTQYF. Here the CDR3 DNA reads TGTGCCAGCAGCGTAGTGCCAAGCGGGGGTACGAATACGCAGTATTTT.

This clone showed up just a few times. This chain connects TRBV9 to TRBJ1-1; D is unclear. Looked up from germline, CDR1 is SGDLS and CDR2 is YYNGEE. V lost 4 bases and J lost 7, with 14 bases in between. This CDR3 is 13 amino acids long. The CDR3 here is CASSPLPGGEAFF. For the CDR3, the DNA is TGTGCCAGCAGCCCCCTCCCGGGAGGTGAAGCTTTCTTT.

The chain combines TRBV2 with TRBJ2-5; tentative D call: TRBD2 (5 bases). Trimming pared 5 bases from V and 7 bases from J, leaving 17 bases between. In germline, CDR1 is SNHLY, CDR2 FYNNEI. The CDR3 has 14 residues. The CDR3, as DNA: TGTGCCAGCAGTCCCCCCAGCGGTGTCGGGACCCAGTACTTC. It codes for CASSPPSGVGTQYF. Using reference TRBV2 and TRBJ2-5 for the parts outside the CDR3, the full variable domain is EPEVTQTPSHQVTQMGQEVILRCVPISNHLYFYWYRQILGQKVEFLVSFYNNEISEKSEIFDDQFSVERPDGSNFTLKIRSTKLEDSAMYFCASSPPSGVGTQYFGPGTRLLVL.

The CDR3 reads CASSGEMNTEAFF. The DNA of the CDR3 is TGTGCCAGCTCGGGAGAGATGAACACTGAAGCTTTCTTT. The chain is built from TRBV18 and TRBJ1-1; no clear D gene. The CDR3 contains 13 residues. The germline CDR1 and CDR2 sequences are KGHSH and LQKENI. V lost 6 bases, J lost 0 bases, and 8 bases lay in between.

This chain uses TRBV18 with TRBJ1-5; D is undetermined. Germline lookup yields CDR1 KGHSH and CDR2 LQKENI. Trimming took off 2 bases at V and 4 bases at J, with 9 bases between the two ends. The CDR3 is made up of 14 amino acids. CDR3 nucleotides: TGTGCCAGCTCACCAGGTCAGGCGAATCAGCCCCAGCATTTT. Its translation is CASSPGQANQPQHF.

To note about this clone: Other nucleotide sequences from this sample produce the same CDR3. The chain joins TRBV5-1 to TRBJ2-6, with D perhaps TRBD2 (5 bases). V gave up 0 bases and J gave up 3 bases, with 7 bases separating them. Germline values: CDR1 SGHRS, CDR2 YFSETQ. This CDR3 has 15 amino acids. CDR3 sequence (DNA): TGCGCCAGCAGCTTGGGAGGGAGTGGGGCCAACGTCCTGACTTTC. This sequence encodes CASSLGGSGANVLTF. Looking up the rest from reference TRBV5-1 and TRBJ2-6 gives the full variable domain: KAGVTQTPRYLIKTRGQQVTLSCSPISGHRSVSWYQQTPGQGLQFLFEYFSETQRNKGNFPGRFSGRQFSNSRSEMNVSTLELGDSALYLCASSLGGSGANVLTFGAGSRLTVL.

The genes are TRBV27 and TRBJ1-6; unclear D gene. The length of the CDR3 is 19 residues. V was cut by 2 bases and J by 1 base, with 18 bases left in between. CDR1 MNHEY and CDR2 SMNVEV come from the germline V gene (reference sequence). The DNA for the CDR3 is TGTGCCAGCAGTTTAGAGGGTATTCAAATGGGGTCCTATAATTCACCCCTCCACTTT. Amino acids: CASSLEGIQMGSYNSPLHF.

This clone was seen only once. The rearrangement uses TRBV19 and TRBJ2-1; a weak D match, TRBD2 (6 bases). Trimming took 6 bases from V and 4 from J, leaving 19 bases between them. In germline, CDR1 is LNHDA, CDR2 SQIVND (reference sequence). The CDR3 runs 16 residues. The DNA for the CDR3 is TGTGCCAGTAGGGGTAGCGGAGGAGCGATTTACAATGAGCAGTTCTTC. Its protein is CASRGSGGAIYNEQFF.

J is TRBJ2-7 and V is TRBV11-2; 9 bases align to TRBD2. Germline V gene lookup returns CDR1 SGHAT and CDR2 FQNNGV. The CDR3 runs to 15 residues. V trimming: 3 bases; J trimming: 4 bases; junction bases outside the gene matches: 7. CDR3 sequence reads: CASSFVAGVGYEQYF. In DNA, the CDR3 is TGTGCCAGCAGCTTTGTAGCGGGAGTAGGGTACGAGCAGTACTTC.

This clone was found a few times. The genes are TRBV2 and TRBJ1-1, with D perhaps TRBD1 (5 bases). Germline values: CDR1 SNHLY, CDR2 FYNNEI. V lost 4 bases, J lost 0 bases, and 15 bases lay in between. The CDR3 totals 16 residues. The CDR3 nucleotides read TGTGCCAGCAGTGGGAACCCGACAGATATGAACACTGAAGCTTTCTTT. Encoded protein: CASSGNPTDMNTEAFF.

The J gene is TRBJ2-2, the V gene TRBV2, with D possibly TRBD1 on 5 matching bases. CDR1 SNHLY and CDR2 FYNNEI come from the germline V gene. Trimming cost V 6 bases and J 10 bases, with 18 bases left between them. The CDR3 is made up of 14 amino acids. CDR3 sequence (DNA): TGTGCCAGCAGGAAAGGTGTAGGGGAAGAGGAGCTGTTTTTT. Residues: CASRKGVGEEELFF.

V usage is TRBV7-2 and J usage is TRBJ1-3; 7 bases align to TRBD1. The CDR3 is 15 amino acids. The J segment lost 0 bases and the V segment lost 6 bases, leaving 5 bases of the junction unmatched. Germline-derived CDR1 and CDR2 are SGHTA and FQGNSA. The CDR3 region has the DNA TGTGCCAGCAGTGCAGGGGGGAGCTCTGGAAACACCATATATTTT. Translating it yields CASSAGGSSGNTIYF.

V and J are TRBV7-2 and TRBJ2-1, with a weak D call TRBD1 (6 bases). The CDR3 runs to 12 residues. Trimming pared 5 bases from V and 8 bases from J, leaving 10 bases between. CDR1 and CDR2 from the germline V gene are SGHTA and FQGNSA. The CDR3 is CASSPRGDEQFF. Here the CDR3 DNA reads TGTGCCAGCAGCCCCAGGGGAGATGAGCAGTTCTTC.

V and J are TRBV28 and TRBJ2-5; 8 bases are a match to TRBD1. The CDR3 runs to 15 residues. Germline values: CDR1 MDHEN, CDR2 SYDVKM. V trimming: 5 bases; J trimming: 1 base; junction bases outside the gene matches: 6. This CDR3 reads CASSTVGQGQETQYF. The DNA for the CDR3 is TGTGCCAGCAGTACAGTCGGACAGGGCCAAGAGACCCAGTACTTC.

For the CDR3, the DNA is TGTGCCAGCAGCGAATGGGGACTCTACAATGAGCAGTTCTTC. Its protein is CASSEWGLYNEQFF. This rearrangement joins TRBV5-8 to TRBJ2-1; tentative D call: TRBD2 (6 bases). The CDR3 loop spans 14 amino acids. Germline V gives CDR1 SGHTS, CDR2 YDEGEE. Deletions cut 4 bases from V and 3 bases from J, with 11 bases between.

Details on this clone: Other DNA sequences of this sample code for an identical CDR3. In DNA, the CDR3 is TGTGCCAGCAGTCTACAGGGAAATCAGCCCCAGCATTTT. Residues: CASSLQGNQPQHF. The chain recombines TRBV7-9 with TRBJ1-5; tentative D call: TRBD1 (6 bases). The CDR3 runs 13 residues. Germline CDR1 SEHNR, CDR2 FQNEAQ (reference sequence). Trimming stripped 6 bases from V and 4 bases from J, with 10 bases between.

The chain combines TRBV15 with TRBJ1-2; TRBD1 matches at 10 bases. Trimming took 0 bases from V and 5 from J; bases not matched to a gene: 3. Germline lookup yields CDR1 LNHNV and CDR2 YYDKDF (reference sequence). This CDR3 has 15 amino acids. The chain's CDR3 is CATSRDDRGLYGYTF. CDR3 coding DNA: TGTGCCACCAGCAGAGATGACAGGGGGCTTTATGGCTACACCTTC.

This chain uses TRBV5-4 with TRBJ2-3; 9 bases map to TRBD2. The CDR3 runs to 16 residues. V trimming: 6 bases; J trimming: 1 base; junction bases outside the gene matches: 9. The germline CDR1 and CDR2 sequences are SGHNT and YYREEE (reference sequence). Written as DNA, the CDR3 is TGTGCCAGCACCCTAAGCGGGAGGCGGGGCACAGATACGCAGTATTTT. This encodes CASTLSGRRGTDTQYF.

V usage is TRBV4-1 and J usage is TRBJ2-1, with unresolved D. V was shortened by 7 bases and J by 7 bases, with 17 bases between the two germline ends. Germline V gives CDR1 MGHRA, CDR2 YSYEKL. The CDR3 is made up of 14 amino acids. The CDR3 loop is CASTSGPGGNEQFF. In DNA form, the CDR3 reads TGCGCCAGCACCTCCGGCCCGGGTGGGAATGAGCAGTTCTTC.

The chain links TRBV27 to TRBJ1-5; the match to TRBD1 covers 7 bases. Germline V gene data show CDR1 as MNHEY and CDR2 as SMNVEV (reference sequence). This CDR3 comprises 15 residues. V lost 5 bases, J lost 7 bases, and 11 bases stayed unmatched. In DNA, the CDR3 is TGTGCCAGCAGTCCCACCCAGGGGGAAGGGCAGCCCCAGCATTTT. It is translated as CASSPTQGEGQPQHF.

The chain couples TRBV5-5 to TRBJ2-5; 7 bases are shared with TRBD2. After removal of 3 bases from V and 4 bases from J, the junction contained 9 bases not matched to a gene. The CDR3 covers 15 residues. The V gene's germline CDR1 is SGHKS and CDR2 YYEKEE (reference sequence). The CDR3 region is CASSWGGDFRETQYF. CDR3 nucleotides: TGTGCCAGCAGCTGGGGGGGGGACTTCCGAGAGACCCAGTACTTC.

The chain is built from TRBV7-3 and TRBJ1-1, with TRBD1 matching 7 bases. After removal of 4 bases from V and 1 base from J, the junction contained 3 bases not matched to a gene. This CDR3 contains 14 residues. Germline V lookup: CDR1 SGHTA, CDR2 FQGTGA. In nucleotides, the CDR3 is TGTGCCAGCAGCTCGACAGGGAGGAACACTGAAGCTTTCTTT. Its translation is CASSSTGRNTEAFF.

The CDR3 reads CASSFTRAGEKLFF. In DNA form, the CDR3 reads TGTGCCAGCAGCTTTACCCGGGCGGGGGAAAAACTGTTTTTT. The chain joins TRBV7-9 to TRBJ1-4; D ambiguous. Trimming removed 3 bases at V and 8 bases at J, with 13 bases between. Germline lookup yields CDR1 SEHNR and CDR2 FQNEAQ (reference sequence). The CDR3 has 14 residues.

The chain has TRBV29-1 and TRBJ2-5, with 11 bases identical to TRBD2. Germline V gene lookup returns CDR1 SQVTM and CDR2 ANQGSEA. This CDR3 region has 14 residues. V trimming: 4 bases; J trimming: 4 bases; junction bases outside the gene matches: 5. The CDR3 reads CSVAGLAGGETQYF. The CDR3 nucleotides are TGCAGCGTTGCTGGCCTAGCGGGAGGAGAGACCCAGTACTTC.

The V call is TRBV30, the J call TRBJ2-7; the D gene is possibly TRBD2 (7 bases). Per germline, CDR1 GTSNPN and CDR2 SVGIG (reference sequence). This CDR3 has 12 residues. V was shortened by 7 bases and J by 5 bases, with 15 bases between the two germline ends. The DNA of the CDR3 is TGTGCCTCCTTTGGGGGGGGCAACGAGCAGTACTTC. Protein sequence: CASFGGGNEQYF.

The CDR3 DNA follows: TGTGCCAGCTCACCACCGGGGGGGAACCTAGCCAAAAACATTCAGTACTTC. Its protein is CASSPPGGNLAKNIQYF. The J gene is TRBJ2-4, the V gene TRBV18, with 7 bases aligning to TRBD2. The CDR3 is made up of 17 amino acids. J lost 0 bases, V lost 0 bases, and 5 bases had no gene match. Germline V gives CDR1 KGHSH, CDR2 LQKENI.

The V call is TRBV9, the J call TRBJ2-7, with 7 bases aligning to TRBD1. CDR1 is SGDLS and CDR2 is YYNGEE in the germline V gene. This CDR3 is 13 amino acids long. With V trimmed by 1 base and J by 6 bases, 4 bases remained unmatched. The CDR3 sequence is CASSVRAGGEQYF. In DNA form, the CDR3 reads TGTGCCAGCAGCGTACGGGCAGGGGGCGAGCAGTACTTC.

The chain is built from TRBV6-1 and TRBJ1-3; possibly TRBD1 for D (5 bases). CDR3 length: 15 residues. V dropped 4 bases and J dropped 4 bases, with 14 bases sitting between them. CDR1 is MNHNS, CDR2 SASEGT, per germline. The CDR3 sequence is CASSGAGGYGNTIYF. CDR3 in DNA: TGTGCCAGCAGTGGAGCCGGGGGTTACGGAAACACCATATATTTT.

The chain couples TRBV5-1 to TRBJ2-6; TRBD1 might be the D (6 bases). Trimming shortened V by 4 bases and J by 2 bases, and 13 bases separated the two germline ends. The CDR3 is 16 amino acids. CDR1 SGHRS and CDR2 YFSETQ come from the germline V gene. Written as DNA, the CDR3 is TGCGCCAGCAGCCTGACCGGGACACCTGGGGCCAACGTCCTGACTTTC. Its translation is CASSLTGTPGANVLTF.

The chain recombines TRBV2 with TRBJ2-2, with D perhaps matching TRBD1 (5 bases). The CDR3 consists of 13 residues. Trimming stripped 8 bases from V and 5 bases from J, with 12 bases between. Germline assignment: CDR1 SNHLY and CDR2 FYNNEI. CDR3 sequence reads: CASRIQATGELFF. CDR3 bases: TGTGCCAGCCGGATACAGGCAACCGGGGAGCTGTTTTTT.

The chain links TRBV5-6 to TRBJ2-6; 7 bases line up with TRBD1. The V segment lost 3 bases and the J segment 0 bases; nucleotides outside the gene matches: 12. The CDR3 length is 19 residues. Germline V lookup: CDR1 SGHDT, CDR2 YYEEEE. Written as DNA, the CDR3 is TGTGCCAGCAGCTCAGACCGGGACAGTATTTTCTCTGGGGCCAACGTCCTGACTTTC. It translates to CASSSDRDSIFSGANVLTF.

The chain is built from TRBV30 and TRBJ1-5; D is perhaps TRBD1 (6 bases). The CDR3 loop spans 13 amino acids. The V and J ends lost 2 bases and 7 bases respectively, with 12 bases between them. CDR1 and CDR2 from the germline V gene are GTSNPN and SVGIG (reference sequence). CDR3 in amino acids: CAWSHREGQPQHF. CDR3 nucleotides: TGTGCCTGGAGTCACAGGGAGGGCCAGCCCCAGCATTTT.